The 5 T cell receptor beta chains given below trace back to one sample, sequenced in a study of T-cell memory formation after mild COVID-19. TCRdb recomputed calls from the 5' RACE reads with MiXCR, one row per CDR3 protein. Here the sample spans approximately 99,000 distinct CDR3 sequences, about a sixth being singletons. The specimen sequenced was PBMCs or a T cell subset sorted from them (not recorded which). Every receptor here comes from a young man who had mild COVID-19 (a few samples of this study predate the infection). Cell type and time point are not known.

There are a few counts of this clonotype. The chain recombines TRBV5-1 with TRBJ2-1; D remains unclear. The CDR3 is 11 residues long. Per germline, CDR1 SGHRS and CDR2 YFSETQ. In nucleotides, the CDR3 is TGCGTGGCGGCCTCGACTAATGAGCAGTTCTTC. Encoded protein: CVAASTNEQFF.

The chain links TRBV3-1 to TRBJ2-1; 8 bases align to TRBD2. The ends lost 6 bases at V and 9 bases at J; junction bases unmatched: 13. Germline V CDR1 and CDR2: LGHDT, YNNKEL (reference sequence). The CDR3 is 15 residues long. CDR3 sequence (DNA): TGTGCCAGCAGTCTCAGGCCAGCGGGGGATGGTGAGCAGTTCTTC. Amino acid sequence: CASSLRPAGDGEQFF.

This clonotype appeared a few times. The chain carries TRBV4-3 and TRBJ1-3; D might be TRBD1 (6 bases). CDR3 length equals 17 residues. Germline V lookup: CDR1 LGHNA, CDR2 YSLEER. V lost 0 bases to trimming and J lost 0 bases, with 12 bases between them. The chain's CDR3 is CASSQDGTLSSGNTIYF. CDR3 DNA: TGCGCCAGCAGCCAAGACGGGACACTCAGCTCTGGAAACACCATATATTTT.

This clonotype has a handful of counts. This rearrangement joins TRBV5-1 to TRBJ2-1, with D possibly being TRBD2 (5 bases). CDR1 and CDR2 (germline): SGHRS, YFSETQ. Trimming took 1 base from V and 6 from J, leaving 11 bases between them. The CDR3 is 14 amino acids. The CDR3 DNA sequence: TGCGCCAGCAGCTTGTATCTAGCACGCAATGAGCAGTTCTTC. Residues: CASSLYLARNEQFF.

The rearrangement uses TRBV7-9 and TRBJ2-3; 7 bases match TRBD1. J was trimmed by 0 bases and V by 7 bases; bases with no gene match: 4. Germline V gives CDR1 SEHNR, CDR2 FQNEAQ (reference sequence). This CDR3 has 14 amino acids. CDR3 nucleotide sequence: TGTGCCAGCACCAAACAGGGGAGCACAGATACGCAGTATTTT. This codes for CASTKQGSTDTQYF. The variable domain in full, with the rest retrieved from reference TRBV7-9 and TRBJ2-3, is DTGVSQNPRHKITKRGQNVTFRCDPISEHNRLYWYRQTLGQGPEFLTYFQNEAQLEKSRLLSDRFSAERPKGSFSTLEIQRTEQGDSAMYLCASTKQGSTDTQYFGPGTRLTVL.